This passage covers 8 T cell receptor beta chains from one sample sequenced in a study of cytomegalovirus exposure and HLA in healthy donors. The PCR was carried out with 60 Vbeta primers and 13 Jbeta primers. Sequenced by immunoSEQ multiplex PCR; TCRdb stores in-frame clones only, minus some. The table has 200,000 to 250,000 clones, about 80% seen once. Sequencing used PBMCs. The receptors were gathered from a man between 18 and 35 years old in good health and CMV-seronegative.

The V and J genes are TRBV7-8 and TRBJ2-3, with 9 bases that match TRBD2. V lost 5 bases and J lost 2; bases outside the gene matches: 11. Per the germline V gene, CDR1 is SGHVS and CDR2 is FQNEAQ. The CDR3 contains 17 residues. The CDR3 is CASSDASGKGPTDTQYF. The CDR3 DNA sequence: TGTGCCAGCAGCGACGCTAGCGGGAAAGGCCCCACAGATACGCAGTATTTT.

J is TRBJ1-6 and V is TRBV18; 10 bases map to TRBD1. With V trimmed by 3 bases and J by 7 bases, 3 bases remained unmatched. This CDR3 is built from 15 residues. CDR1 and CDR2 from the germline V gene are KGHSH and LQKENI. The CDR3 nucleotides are TGTGCCAGCTCACCCCGGACAGGGGGAAATTCACCCCTCCACTTT. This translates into CASSPRTGGNSPLHF.

CDR3 amino acids: CASGRDTDTQYF. The CDR3 nucleotides read TGTGCCAGCGGCAGGGACACAGATACGCAGTATTTT. This chain uses TRBV2 with TRBJ2-3; TRBD1 might be the D (5 bases). V was pared by 8 bases and J by 2 bases, with 8 bases between. CDR1 and CDR2 from the germline V gene are SNHLY and FYNNEI. The CDR3 consists of 12 residues.

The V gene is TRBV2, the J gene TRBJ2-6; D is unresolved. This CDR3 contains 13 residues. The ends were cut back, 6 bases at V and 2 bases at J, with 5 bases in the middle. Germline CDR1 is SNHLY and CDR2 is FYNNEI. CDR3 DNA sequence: TGTGCCAGCAGGAGTGCTGGGGCCAACGTCCTGACTTTC. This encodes CASRSAGANVLTF.

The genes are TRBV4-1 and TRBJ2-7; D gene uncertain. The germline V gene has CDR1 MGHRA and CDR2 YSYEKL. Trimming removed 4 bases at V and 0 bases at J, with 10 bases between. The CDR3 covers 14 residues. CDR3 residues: CASSPDHNSYEQYF. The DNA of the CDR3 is TGCGCCAGCAGCCCAGACCACAACTCCTACGAGCAGTACTTC.

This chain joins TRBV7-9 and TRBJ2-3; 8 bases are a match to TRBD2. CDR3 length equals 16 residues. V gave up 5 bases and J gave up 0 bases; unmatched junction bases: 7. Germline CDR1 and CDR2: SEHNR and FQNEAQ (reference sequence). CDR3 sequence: CASSPPGGGSTDTQYF. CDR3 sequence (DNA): TGTGCCAGCAGCCCGCCCGGGGGGGGCAGCACAGATACGCAGTATTTT.

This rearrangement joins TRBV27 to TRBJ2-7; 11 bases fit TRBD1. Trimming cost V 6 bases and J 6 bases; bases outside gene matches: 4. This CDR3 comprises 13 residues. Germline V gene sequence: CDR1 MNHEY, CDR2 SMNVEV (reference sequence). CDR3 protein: CASSWDRGAEQYF. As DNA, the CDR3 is TGTGCCAGCAGCTGGGACAGGGGGGCCGAGCAGTACTTC.

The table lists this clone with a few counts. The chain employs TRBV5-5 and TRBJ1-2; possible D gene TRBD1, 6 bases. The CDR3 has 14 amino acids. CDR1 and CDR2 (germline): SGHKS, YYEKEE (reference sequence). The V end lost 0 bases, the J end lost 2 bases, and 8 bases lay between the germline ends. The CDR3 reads CASSLDRANYGYTF. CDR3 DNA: TGTGCCAGCAGCTTGGACAGGGCCAACTATGGCTACACCTTC.